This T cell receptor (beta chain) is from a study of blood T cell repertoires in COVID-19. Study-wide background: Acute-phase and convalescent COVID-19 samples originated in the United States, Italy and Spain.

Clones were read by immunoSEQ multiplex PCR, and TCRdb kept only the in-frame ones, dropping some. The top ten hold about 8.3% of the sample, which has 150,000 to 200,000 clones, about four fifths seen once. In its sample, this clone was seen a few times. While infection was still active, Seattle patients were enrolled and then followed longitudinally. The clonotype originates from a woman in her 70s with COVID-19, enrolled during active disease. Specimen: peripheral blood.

Written as DNA, the CDR3 is TGTGCCAGCAGTGATAGACACACCAGGGAAGCTTTCTTT. It encodes CASSDRHTREAFF. This chain joins TRBV2 and TRBJ1-1; the D is unclear. Germline V CDR1 and CDR2: SNHLY, FYNNEI. Trimming left V 3 bases short and J 8 bases short, with 13 bases between. The CDR3 runs 13 residues.